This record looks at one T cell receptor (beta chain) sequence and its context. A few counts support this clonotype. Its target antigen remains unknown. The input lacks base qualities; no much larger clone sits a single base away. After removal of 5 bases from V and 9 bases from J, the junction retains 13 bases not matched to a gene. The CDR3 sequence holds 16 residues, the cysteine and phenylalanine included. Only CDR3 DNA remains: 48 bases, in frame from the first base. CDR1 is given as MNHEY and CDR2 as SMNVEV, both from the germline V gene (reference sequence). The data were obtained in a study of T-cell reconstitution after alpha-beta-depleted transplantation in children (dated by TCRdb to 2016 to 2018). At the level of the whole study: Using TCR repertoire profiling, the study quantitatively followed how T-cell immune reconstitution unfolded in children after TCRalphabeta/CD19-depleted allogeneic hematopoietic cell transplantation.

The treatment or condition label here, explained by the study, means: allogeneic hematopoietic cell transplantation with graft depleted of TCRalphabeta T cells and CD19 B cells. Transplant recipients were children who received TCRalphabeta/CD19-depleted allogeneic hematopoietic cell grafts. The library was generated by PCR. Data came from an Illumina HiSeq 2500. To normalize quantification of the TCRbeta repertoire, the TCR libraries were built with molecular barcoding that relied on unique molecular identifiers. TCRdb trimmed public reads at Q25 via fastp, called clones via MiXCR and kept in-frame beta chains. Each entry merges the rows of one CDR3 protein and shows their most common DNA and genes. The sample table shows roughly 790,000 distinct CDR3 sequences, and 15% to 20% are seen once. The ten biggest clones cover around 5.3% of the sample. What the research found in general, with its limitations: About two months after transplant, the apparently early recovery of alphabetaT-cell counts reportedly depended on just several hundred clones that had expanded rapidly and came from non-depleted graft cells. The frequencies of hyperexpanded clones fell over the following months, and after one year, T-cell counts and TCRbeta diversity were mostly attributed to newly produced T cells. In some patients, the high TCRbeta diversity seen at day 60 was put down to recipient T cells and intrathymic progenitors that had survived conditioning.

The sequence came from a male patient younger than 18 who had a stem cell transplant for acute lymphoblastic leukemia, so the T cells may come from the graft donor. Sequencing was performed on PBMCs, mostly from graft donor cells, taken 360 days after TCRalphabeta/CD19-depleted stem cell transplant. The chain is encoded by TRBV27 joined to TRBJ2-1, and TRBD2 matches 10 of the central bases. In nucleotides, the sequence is TGTGCCAGCAGTAACCTTGAACTAGCGGGACCGGGTGAGCAGTTCTTC. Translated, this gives CASSNLELAGPGEQFF.